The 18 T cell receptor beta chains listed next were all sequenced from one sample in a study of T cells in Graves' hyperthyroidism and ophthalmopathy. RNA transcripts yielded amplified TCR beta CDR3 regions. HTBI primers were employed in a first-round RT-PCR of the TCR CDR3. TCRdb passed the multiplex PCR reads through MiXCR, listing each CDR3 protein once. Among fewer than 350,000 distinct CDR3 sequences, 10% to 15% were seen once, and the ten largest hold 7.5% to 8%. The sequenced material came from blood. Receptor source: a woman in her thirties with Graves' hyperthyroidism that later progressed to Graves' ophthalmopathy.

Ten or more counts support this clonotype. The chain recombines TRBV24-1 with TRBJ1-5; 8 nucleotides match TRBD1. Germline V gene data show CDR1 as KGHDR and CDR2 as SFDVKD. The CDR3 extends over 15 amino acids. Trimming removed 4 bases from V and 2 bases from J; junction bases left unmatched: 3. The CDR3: CATSERGQGNQPQHF. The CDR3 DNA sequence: TGTGCCACCAGTGAGAGGGGACAGGGCAATCAGCCCCAGCATTTT.

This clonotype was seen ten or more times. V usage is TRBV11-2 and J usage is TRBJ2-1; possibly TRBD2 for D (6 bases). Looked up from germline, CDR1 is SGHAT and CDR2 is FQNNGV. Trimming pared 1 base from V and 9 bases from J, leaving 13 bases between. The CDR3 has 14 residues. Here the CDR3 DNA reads TGTGCCAGCAGCTTAGTAGCGGTTTCAGGTGAGCAGTTCTTC. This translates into CASSLVAVSGEQFF.

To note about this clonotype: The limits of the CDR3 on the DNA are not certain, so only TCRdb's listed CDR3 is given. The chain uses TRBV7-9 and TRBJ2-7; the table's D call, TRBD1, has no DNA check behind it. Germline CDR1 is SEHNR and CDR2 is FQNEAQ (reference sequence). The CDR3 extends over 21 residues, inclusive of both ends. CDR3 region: CASSFYICSAGGLRGPYEQYF.

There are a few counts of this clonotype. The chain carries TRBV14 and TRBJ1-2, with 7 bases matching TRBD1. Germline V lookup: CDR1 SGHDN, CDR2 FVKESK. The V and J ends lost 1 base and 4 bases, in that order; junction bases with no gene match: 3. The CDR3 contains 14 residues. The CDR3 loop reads CASSQAGTAYGYTF. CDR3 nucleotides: TGTGCCAGCAGCCAAGCCGGGACAGCCTATGGCTACACCTTC.

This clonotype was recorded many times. CDR3 nucleotide sequence: TGTGCCAGCAGTAAAAGCACTGGCGCCGGGGAGCTGTTTTTT. The encoded protein is CASSKSTGAGELFF. V usage is TRBV6-1 and J usage is TRBJ2-2; D remains ambiguous. The germline V gene has CDR1 MNHNS and CDR2 SASEGT. This CDR3 spans 14 amino acids. V dropped 5 bases and J dropped 6 bases, with 13 bases sitting between them.

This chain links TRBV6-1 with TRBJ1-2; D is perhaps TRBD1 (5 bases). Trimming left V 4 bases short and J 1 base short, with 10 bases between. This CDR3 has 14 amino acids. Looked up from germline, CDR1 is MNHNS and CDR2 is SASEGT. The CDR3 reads CASSAGLFNYGYTF. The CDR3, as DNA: TGTGCCAGCAGTGCAGGGCTGTTTAACTATGGCTACACCTTC.

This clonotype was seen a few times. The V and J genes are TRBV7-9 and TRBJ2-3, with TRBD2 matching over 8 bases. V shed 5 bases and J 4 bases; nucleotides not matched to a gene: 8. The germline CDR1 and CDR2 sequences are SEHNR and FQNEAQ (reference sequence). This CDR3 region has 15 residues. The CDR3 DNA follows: TGTGCCAGCAGCCCCCCCCGGGGGGGCTCAGATACGCAGTATTTT. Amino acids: CASSPPRGGSDTQYF. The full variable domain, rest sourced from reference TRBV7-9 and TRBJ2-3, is DTGVSQNPRHKITKRGQNVTFRCDPISEHNRLYWYRQTLGQGPEFLTYFQNEAQLEKSRLLSDRFSAERPKGSFSTLEIQRTEQGDSAMYLCASSPPRGGSDTQYFGPGTRLTVL.

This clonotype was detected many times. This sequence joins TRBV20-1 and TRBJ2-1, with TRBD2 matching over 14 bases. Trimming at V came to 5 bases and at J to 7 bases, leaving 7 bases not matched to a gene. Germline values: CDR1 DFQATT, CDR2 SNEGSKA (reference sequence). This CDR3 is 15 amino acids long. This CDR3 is CSARKTSGRVNEQFF. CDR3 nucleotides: TGCAGTGCTCGAAAGACTAGCGGGAGGGTAAATGAGCAGTTCTTC.

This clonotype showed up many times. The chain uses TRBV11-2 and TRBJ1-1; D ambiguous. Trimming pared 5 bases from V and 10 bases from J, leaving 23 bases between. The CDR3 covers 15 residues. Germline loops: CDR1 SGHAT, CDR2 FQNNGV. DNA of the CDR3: TGTGCCAGCAGCCCAGAGGCGGCGCTGGCCACGGTAGCTTTCTTT. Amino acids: CASSPEAALATVAFF.

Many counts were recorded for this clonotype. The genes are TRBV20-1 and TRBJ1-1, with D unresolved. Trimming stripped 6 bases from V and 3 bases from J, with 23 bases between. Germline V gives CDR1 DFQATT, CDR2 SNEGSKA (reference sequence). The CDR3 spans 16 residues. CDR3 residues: CSALPPVRVWDTEAFF. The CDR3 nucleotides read TGCAGTGCCCTACCTCCAGTACGGGTTTGGGACACTGAAGCTTTCTTT.

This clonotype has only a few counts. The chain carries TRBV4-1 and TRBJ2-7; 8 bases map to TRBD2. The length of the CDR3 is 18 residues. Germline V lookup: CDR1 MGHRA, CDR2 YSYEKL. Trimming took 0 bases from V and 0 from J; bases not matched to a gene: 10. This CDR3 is CASSQEGRTSGISYEQYF. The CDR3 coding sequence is TGCGCCAGCAGCCAAGAGGGAAGAACTAGCGGAATCTCCTACGAGCAGTACTTC.

CDR3 sequence reads: CASSLRLAGDQHYNEQFF. The CDR3 nucleotides read TGTGCCAGCAGCTTAAGACTAGCGGGAGACCAACACTACAATGAGCAGTTCTTC. The chain couples TRBV7-8 to TRBJ2-1; 12 nucleotides line up with TRBD2. The CDR3 has 18 residues. After removal of 2 bases from V and 3 bases from J, the junction contained 8 bases not matched to a gene. Germline V CDR1 and CDR2: SGHVS, FQNEAQ.

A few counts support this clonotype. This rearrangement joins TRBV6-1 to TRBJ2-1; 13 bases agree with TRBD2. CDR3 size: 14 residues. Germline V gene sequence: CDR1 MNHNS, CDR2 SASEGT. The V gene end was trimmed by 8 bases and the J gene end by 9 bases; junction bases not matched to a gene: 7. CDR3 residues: CASGTSGILSEQFF. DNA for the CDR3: TGTGCCAGCGGGACTAGCGGGATTCTCAGTGAGCAGTTCTTC.

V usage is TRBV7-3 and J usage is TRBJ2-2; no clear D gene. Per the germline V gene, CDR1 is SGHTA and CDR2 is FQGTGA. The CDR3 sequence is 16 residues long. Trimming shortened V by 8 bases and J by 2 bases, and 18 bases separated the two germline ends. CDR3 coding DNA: TGTGCCAGCCCCCCCCCCCCCCCGTCCAACACCGGGGAGCTGTTTTTT. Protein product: CASPPPPPSNTGELFF.

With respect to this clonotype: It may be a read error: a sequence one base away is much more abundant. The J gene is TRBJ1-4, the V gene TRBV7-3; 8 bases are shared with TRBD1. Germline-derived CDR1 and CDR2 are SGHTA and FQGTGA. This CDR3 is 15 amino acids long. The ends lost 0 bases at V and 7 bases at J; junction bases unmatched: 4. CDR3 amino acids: CASSLTQGVSEKLFF. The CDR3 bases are TGTGCCAGCAGCTTAACACAGGGGGTTAGTGAAAAACTGTTTTTT.

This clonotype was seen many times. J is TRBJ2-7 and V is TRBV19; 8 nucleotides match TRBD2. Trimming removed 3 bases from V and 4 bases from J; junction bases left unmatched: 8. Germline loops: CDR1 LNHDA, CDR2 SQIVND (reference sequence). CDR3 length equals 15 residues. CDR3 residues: CASSIGSGATYEQYF. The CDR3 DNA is TGTGCCAGTAGTATCGGTAGCGGGGCGACATACGAGCAGTACTTC.

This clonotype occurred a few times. The CDR3 region is CASSPTLNTEAFF. Written as DNA, the CDR3 is TGTGCCAGTAGTCCCACCCTTAACACTGAAGCTTTCTTT. This chain links TRBV19 with TRBJ1-1; D is unresolved. This CDR3 spans 13 amino acids. V was pared by 5 bases and J by 2 bases, with 9 bases between. Germline CDR1 is LNHDA and CDR2 is SQIVND (reference sequence).

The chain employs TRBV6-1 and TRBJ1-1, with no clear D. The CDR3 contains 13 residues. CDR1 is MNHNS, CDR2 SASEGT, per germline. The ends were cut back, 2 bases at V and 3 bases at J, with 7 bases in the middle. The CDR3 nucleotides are TGTGCCAGCAGTGAAAACGGCTACACTGAAGCTTTCTTT. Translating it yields CASSENGYTEAFF.